One and the same sample provided the 10 T cell receptor beta chains below, sequenced in a study of cytotoxic CD8 clonotypes in ibrutinib-treated CLL. Sequencing was performed with immunoSEQ multiplex PCR; in TCRdb, only in-frame clones are kept and a portion is missing. This sample has just under 70,000 clones; roughly two thirds occur once, and the top ten carry more than 4.5%. Source: PBMCs, taken after 12 months of ibrutinib treatment. The source of these receptors is a human donor with chronic lymphocytic leukemia.

The J gene is TRBJ2-3, the V gene TRBV5-8, with TRBD1 matching 7 bases. The CDR3 loop spans 13 amino acids. Germline values: CDR1 SGHTS, CDR2 YDEGEE. The V segment lost 9 bases and the J segment 6 bases; nucleotides outside the gene matches: 10. The CDR3 region has the DNA TGTGCCACCATAGACAGGGCCTCGGATACGCAGTATTTT. Residues: CATIDRASDTQYF.

This clone was observed a handful of times. The chain is built from TRBV12-5 and TRBJ1-2; no reliable D call. The V gene's germline CDR1 is LGHNT and CDR2 FRNRAP. This CDR3 has 16 amino acids. Trimming removed 2 bases at V and 2 bases at J, with 15 bases between. CDR3 sequence: CASGLPGLGSNYGYTF. CDR3 in DNA: TGTGCTAGTGGTTTGCCCGGGCTTGGGTCGAACTATGGCTACACCTTC.

CDR3 bases: TGTGCCAGCAGCTTAGGCGGTCAGGGCAGTGGGGCCGATACGCAGTATTTT. Encoded protein: CASSLGGQGSGADTQYF. The genes are TRBV7-2 and TRBJ2-3, with a tentative D call TRBD1 (5 bases). Trimming took 1 base from V and 6 from J, leaving 20 bases between them. The CDR3 spans 17 residues. Germline values: CDR1 SGHTA, CDR2 FQGNSA.

This clone was picked up a small number of times. This rearrangement joins TRBV30 to TRBJ1-1; maybe TRBD1 (6 bases). CDR3 length equals 14 residues. Trimming shortened V by 1 base and J by 7 bases, and 16 bases separated the two germline ends. Germline V gene lookup returns CDR1 GTSNPN and CDR2 SVGIG (reference sequence). The CDR3 spells CAWSERGAGGEAFF. The CDR3 nucleotides read TGTGCCTGGAGTGAAAGGGGGGCCGGAGGTGAAGCTTTCTTT. Looking up the rest from reference TRBV30 and TRBJ1-1 gives the full variable domain: SQTIHQWPATLVQPVGSPLSLECTVEGTSNPNLYWYRQAAGRGLQLLFYSVGIGQISSEVPQNLSASRPQDRQFILSSKKLLLSDSGFYLCAWSERGAGGEAFFGQGTRLTVV.

V is TRBV5-1 and J is TRBJ1-1, with a tentative D call TRBD1 (5 bases). V lost 4 bases to trimming and J lost 5 bases, with 18 bases between them. Germline CDR1 reads SGHRS; CDR2 reads YFSETQ. The CDR3 extends over 15 amino acids. The CDR3 DNA reads TGCGCCAGCAGCCATGAAGGGGCAGGGACGACTGAAGCTTTCTTT. Amino acid sequence: CASSHEGAGTTEAFF.

The chain carries TRBV28 and TRBJ2-7; unclear D gene. The CDR3 is 11 amino acids. Germline lookup yields CDR1 MDHEN and CDR2 SYDVKM. V was cut by 2 bases and J by 12 bases, with 11 bases left in between. The CDR3 DNA reads as TGTGCCAGCAGTTTAGGGTTGATACGGTACTTC. Translating it yields CASSLGLIRYF.

In its sample, this clone was seen once. Because the CDR3 is missing its conserved closing phenylalanine or tryptophan, this is likely a read error. Because the CDR3's place on the DNA is in doubt, the DNA is left out and the CDR3 is given as listed by TCRdb. The chain combines TRBV30 with TRBJ1-1. The germline gives CDR1 GTSNPN, CDR2 SVGIG (reference sequence). With termini counted, the CDR3 has 12 amino acids. The CDR3 sequence: CAWSTAWGAGAL.

This chain links TRBV29-1 with TRBJ1-2; D possibly corresponds to TRBD1 (6 bases). Looked up from germline, CDR1 is SQVTM and CDR2 is ANQGSEA. Trimming shortened V by 5 bases and J by 1 base, and 11 bases separated the two germline ends. The CDR3 contains 13 residues. CDR3 bases: TGCAGCGTTTTGGTACAGGGTAACTATGGCTACACCTTC. Its protein product is CSVLVQGNYGYTF.

The rearrangement uses TRBV7-2 and TRBJ1-2, with D unclear. This CDR3 spans 13 amino acids. Trimming cost V 5 bases and J 10 bases, with 17 bases left between them. Germline V gene data show CDR1 as SGHTA and CDR2 as FQGNSA. DNA for the CDR3: TGTGCCAGCAGCCCACCGCCCTCCAAGGCCTACACCTTC. Its protein is CASSPPPSKAYTF.

This clone appeared a few times. The chain is built from TRBV11-2 and TRBJ1-2, with TRBD1 as a possible D gene (5 bases). The germline CDR1 and CDR2 sequences are SGHAT and FQNNGV. CDR3 length: 15 residues. V was shortened by 0 bases and J by 2 bases, with 10 bases between the two germline ends. The CDR3 nucleotides read TGTGCCAGCAGCTTAGATCAGGGACCGAACTATGGCTACACCTTC. It yields the protein CASSLDQGPNYGYTF. Using reference TRBV11-2 and TRBJ1-2 for the parts outside the CDR3, the full variable domain is EAGVAQSPRYKIIEKRQSVAFWCNPISGHATLYWYQQILGQGPKLLIQFQNNGVVDDSQLPKDRFSAERLKGVDSTLKIQPAKLEDSAVYLCASSLDQGPNYGYTFGSGTRLTVV.